The source of this TCR beta chain is a study of response to subunit inactivated influenza vaccine. The sample holds a few counts of this clonotype. Its antigen is currently unknown. Notes on the study in general: Seasonal influenza vaccination, on each occasion, was suggested by the authors to recruit few new T cells.

TCRdb reprocessed the RT-PCR reads with MiXCR, giving one entry per CDR3 protein. The sample yields hundreds of thousands of distinct CDR3 sequences, about 18% seen once. The germline gives CDR1 ENHRY, CDR2 SYGVKD. V trimming: 6 bases; J trimming: 4 bases; junction bases outside the gene matches: 9. This CDR3 is 15 amino acids long. The material was PBMCs from blood, obtained more than 4 days after vaccination. V gene TRBV10-3 combines with J gene TRBJ2-7; 10 bases match TRBD2. The clonotype comes from a man in his fifties who received an inactivated influenza vaccine. The CDR3 spells CAIREGLAGAYEQYF. CDR3 sequence (DNA): TGTGCCATCAGGGAGGGGCTAGCGGGGGCTTACGAGCAGTACTTC.